This T cell receptor beta chain was observed in a study of OX40 agonist ivuxolimab in advanced cancers. Broader study findings: Low normalized T-cell clonal expansion also characterized some of the nonresponders. Expanded peripheral T cell antigen specificity was not determined.

Generated by immunoSEQ multiplex PCR, the TCRdb table keeps only in-frame clones and is missing some. The sample yields about 58,000 clones, 86% seen once. The CDR3 is 14 residues long. Trimming removed 1 base from V and 1 base from J, with 7 bases in between. Germline V gene data show CDR1 as SGHAT and CDR2 as FQNNGV. As to this clone: Its cognate antigen is unknown.

The V call is TRBV11-2, the J call TRBJ1-1; D gene unclear. Sequenced here: CD4+ or CD8+ T cells sorted from blood, sampled in a trial of the OX40 agonist ivuxolimab. The source is an adult with an advanced solid tumor such as melanoma, head and neck, liver or kidney cancer. The CDR3 sequence is CASSLGVRNTEAFF. The CDR3 DNA is TGTGCCAGCAGCTTAGGGGTGAGGAACACTGAAGCTTTCTTT.